The 27 T cell receptor beta chains given below trace back to one sample, sequenced in a study of Graves' ophthalmopathy and Graves' hyperthyroidism. Using RNA transcripts, the TCR beta CDR3 regions were amplified. RT-PCR was first run with HTBI primers, then multiplex PCR in a second round. TCRdb re-analysed the multiplex PCR reads in MiXCR, keeping a single row per CDR3 protein. The table lists roughly 50,000 distinct CDR3 sequences, roughly half of them singletons. The sequenced sample consisted of peripheral blood. The source is an adult woman with Graves' ophthalmopathy.

This clonotype was recorded once. V gene TRBV29-1 combines with J gene TRBJ1-2; D remains ambiguous. CDR1 is SQVTM and CDR2 is ANQGSEA in the germline V gene. Trimming removed 8 bases at V and 4 bases at J, with 17 bases between. The length of the CDR3 is 13 residues. CDR3 amino acids: CSQDRTPPYGYTF. DNA of the CDR3: TGCAGCCAAGATCGGACCCCCCCCTATGGCTACACCTTC.

This clonotype was counted at least ten times. The chain combines TRBV28 with TRBJ2-3; 7 bases match TRBD2. This CDR3 contains 15 residues. Germline trimming cut 8 bases from V and 3 bases from J; bases unmatched to any gene: 11. CDR1 and CDR2 from the germline V gene are MDHEN and SYDVKM. Here the CDR3 DNA reads TGTGCCAGCGGGGATAGGGAGGGATGGACAGATACGCAGTATTTT. Translated: CASGDREGWTDTQYF.

Concerning this clonotype: At one boundary the junction diverges from the germline segment, which might be a read error. The chain couples TRBV2 to TRBJ2-5; unclear D gene. CDR3 length: 17 residues. CDR1 SNHLY and CDR2 FYNNEI come from the germline V gene. In DNA, the CDR3 is TGTGCCAGCAGTGTTCCTCACGATTACAAAGGGAAAGAGGCCCAGTACTTC. Translated, it gives CASSVPHDYKGKEAQYF.

This clonotype showed up just a few times. Relative to the germline gene, one junction end is altered; a read error may explain this. The chain has TRBV29-1 and TRBJ2-7; TRBD1 aligns across 9 bases. The germline gives CDR1 SQVTM, CDR2 ANQGSEA. The CDR3 contains 13 residues. CDR3 sequence (DNA): TGCAGCGTCGGGACAGGGCAACGGGGAGAGCAGTACTTT. Protein sequence: CSVGTGQRGEQYF.

The chain joins TRBV5-4 to TRBJ2-7; D gene uncertain. Germline V CDR1 and CDR2: SGHNT, YYREEE (reference sequence). The CDR3 sequence is 14 residues long. The V gene lost 5 bases and the J gene lost 7 bases, with 19 bases spanning the gap. For the CDR3, the DNA is TGTGCCAGCAGGACCGGGCCCACGACTGGGGAGCAGTACTTC. It translates to CASRTGPTTGEQYF.

V usage is TRBV29-1 and J usage is TRBJ2-1; possibly TRBD2 for D (6 bases). The CDR3 loop spans 13 amino acids. Deletions cut 1 base from V and 7 bases from J, with 11 bases between. Per the germline V gene, CDR1 is SQVTM and CDR2 is ANQGSEA. CDR3 nucleotide sequence: TGCAGCGTTGAAGGGGGCGGGACTAATGAGCAGTTCTTC. Translating it yields CSVEGGGTNEQFF.

The rearrangement uses TRBV9 and TRBJ1-1; a weak D match, TRBD1 (6 bases). The germline V and J ends were trimmed by 4 bases and 4 bases, with 14 bases remaining between them. Germline CDR1 reads SGDLS; CDR2 reads YYNGEE. This CDR3 comprises 14 residues. Written as DNA, the CDR3 is TGTGCCAGCAGCCTAAAAACGGGGGCCACTGAAGCTTTCTTT. This gives the protein CASSLKTGATEAFF.

CDR3 coding DNA: TGTGCCAGCTCGCCGCCCCCGGGAACCGGGGAGCTGTTTTTT. This encodes CASSPPPGTGELFF. The chain carries TRBV27 and TRBJ2-2; a weak D match, TRBD2 (5 bases). The CDR3 consists of 14 residues. Per germline, CDR1 MNHEY and CDR2 SMNVEV (reference sequence). Between the trimmed V and J ends, which lost 8 bases and 5 bases, there was a span of 15 bases.

This clonotype has a count of ten or more. V usage is TRBV4-2 and J usage is TRBJ2-5; a weak D match, TRBD1 (6 bases). The CDR3 extends over 14 amino acids. Trimming removed 3 bases from V and 5 bases from J, with 13 bases in between. CDR1 and CDR2 from the germline V gene are LGHNA and YNFKEQ. As DNA, the CDR3 is TGTGCCAGCAGCCACCCAGGGGATAGGGAGACCCAGTACTTC. Amino acids: CASSHPGDRETQYF.

The J gene is TRBJ2-5, the V gene TRBV9; D may be TRBD1 (6 bases). The CDR3 has 15 residues. Trimming pared 0 bases from V and 0 bases from J, leaving 9 bases between. From germline, CDR1 is SGDLS and CDR2 YYNGEE. DNA for the CDR3: TGTGCCAGCAGCGTAGGAGGGGGTTACCAAGAGACCCAGTACTTC. It translates to CASSVGGGYQETQYF.

Within the sample, this clonotype is medium-sized. This chain joins TRBV7-3 and TRBJ1-2; D not resolved. The CDR3 runs 12 residues. With 3 bases removed from V and 6 bases from J, the gap between germline ends came to 8 bases. Germline CDR1 is SGHTA and CDR2 is FQGTGA. This CDR3 reads CASSLYGDGYTF. The CDR3 nucleotides are TGTGCCAGCAGCTTGTATGGGGATGGCTACACCTTC. Full variable domain (outside the CDR3, taken from reference TRBV7-3 and TRBJ1-2): GAGVSQTPSNKVTEKGKYVELRCDPISGHTALYWYRQSLGQGPEFLIYFQGTGAADDSGLPNDRFFAVRPEGSVSTLKIQRTERGDSAVYLCASSLYGDGYTFGSGTRLTVV.

The sample holds one count of this clonotype. V and J are TRBV2 and TRBJ1-1; the match to TRBD1 covers 9 bases. Germline CDR1 reads SNHLY; CDR2 reads FYNNEI. The CDR3 has 14 residues. The junction had 8 bases not matched to a gene; V was cut back by 8 bases and J by 4 bases. The CDR3 reads CASRTGVGGTEAFF. The CDR3 nucleotides read TGTGCCAGCCGGACAGGGGTCGGGGGCACTGAAGCTTTCTTT.

In its sample, this clonotype was seen many times. The chain has TRBV28 and TRBJ1-2; D is perhaps TRBD1 (6 bases). This CDR3 spans 14 amino acids. Germline V lookup: CDR1 MDHEN, CDR2 SYDVKM. V lost 6 bases, J lost 8 bases, and 19 bases lay in between. The CDR3 DNA follows: TGTGCCAGCAGCCCCTCCAACAGGGTAAACGGCTACACCTTC. It translates to CASSPSNRVNGYTF.

About this clonotype: A junction boundary mismatches the germline segment, possibly from a read error. This chain links TRBV20-1 with TRBJ2-3, with 10 nucleotides matching TRBD2. The germline gives CDR1 DFQATT, CDR2 SNEGSKA (reference sequence). This CDR3 spans 16 amino acids. CDR3 in amino acids: CSARDAFSYGAGGWNF. For the CDR3, the DNA is TGCAGTGCTAGAGATGCGTTCTCCTACGGAGCGGGAGGGTGGAATTTT.

CDR3 sequence reads: CASKRGAETTNEKLFF. The CDR3 coding sequence is TGTGCCAGCAAAAGAGGGGCGGAAACAACTAATGAAAAACTGTTTTTT. This chain uses TRBV5-4 with TRBJ1-4, with a tentative D call TRBD1 (5 bases). Germline CDR1 SGHNT, CDR2 YYREEE (reference sequence). With 6 bases removed from V and 0 bases from J, the gap between germline ends came to 15 bases. The CDR3 runs to 16 residues.

This clonotype came up many times. The rearrangement uses TRBV29-1 and TRBJ2-1; D ambiguous. Deletions cut 0 bases from V and 9 bases from J, with 6 bases between. Germline CDR1 reads SQVTM; CDR2 reads ANQGSEA. The CDR3 consists of 11 residues. The CDR3 spells CSVEDPPEQFF. The DNA of the CDR3 is TGCAGCGTTGAAGATCCCCCTGAGCAGTTCTTC.

This clonotype rates as medium-sized (0.01 to 0.1%). At one end the junction does not follow the germline gene, possibly because of a read error. V is TRBV29-1 and J is TRBJ1-5; D is undetermined. CDR1 and CDR2 (germline): SQVTM, ANQGSEA. This CDR3 region has 12 residues. CDR3 coding DNA: TGCAGCGTTCAAGAGGGCAATCAGCCCCAGCATTTT. The encoded protein is CSVQEGNQPQHF.

As concerns this clonotype: Possible read error: a much larger clone is one base away. The gene calls are TRBV27 and TRBJ2-7, with 7 bases matching TRBD2. The CDR3 is made up of 14 amino acids. The V segment lost 7 bases and the J segment 7 bases; nucleotides outside the gene matches: 13. The germline gives CDR1 MNHEY, CDR2 SMNVEV (reference sequence). Here the CDR3 DNA reads TGTGCCAGCACTAGCGGCAGGTGGTACAATGAGCAGTACTTC. Its translation is CASTSGRWYNEQYF.

This clonotype has at least ten counts. This chain uses TRBV30 with TRBJ1-1, with no clear D. V lost 0 bases, J lost 9 bases, and 11 bases lay in between. CDR1 is GTSNPN, CDR2 SVGIG, per germline (reference sequence). This CDR3 contains 12 residues. CDR3 DNA sequence: TGTGCCTGGAGTGTACAAGGGAGGAAAGCTTTCTTT. It yields the protein CAWSVQGRKAFF.

V is TRBV25-1 and J is TRBJ2-7; 12 nucleotides agree with TRBD2. There are 20 residues in the CDR3. The germline CDR1 and CDR2 sequences are MGHDK and SYGVNS. Germline trimming cut 4 bases from V and 0 bases from J; bases unmatched to any gene: 16. For the CDR3, the DNA is TGTGCCAGCAGTGTCGACACCGGGACTAGCGGGTTTTATAGCTCCTACGAGCAGTACTTC. This encodes CASSVDTGTSGFYSSYEQYF.

The chain links TRBV24-1 to TRBJ1-4; weak D call: TRBD1 (5 bases). This CDR3 is built from 16 residues. Germline V lookup: CDR1 KGHDR, CDR2 SFDVKD. The V end was cut by 3 bases, the J end by 4 bases, with 14 bases between. The CDR3 loop is CATSDGAGLHNEKLFF. The CDR3 region has the DNA TGTGCCACCAGTGATGGCGCGGGACTGCATAATGAAAAACTGTTTTTT.

A remark on this clonotype: Here the CDR3 omits its conserved ending phenylalanine or tryptophan, so a read error is the likely source. Because the CDR3's place on the DNA is in doubt, the DNA is left out and the CDR3 is given as listed by TCRdb. CDR3 protein: CSARTSDYNEQSY. The chain uses TRBV20-1 and TRBJ2-1; the table's D call, TRBD2, was not checked against the DNA. The germline gives CDR1 DFQATT, CDR2 SNEGSKA (reference sequence). The CDR3 spans 13 residues, counting both ends.

This clonotype was recorded once. The gene calls are TRBV14 and TRBJ1-6; 7 positions agree with TRBD1. CDR3 length equals 15 residues. Germline V gene sequence: CDR1 SGHDN, CDR2 FVKESK. The trim removed 4 bases at V and 5 bases at J, leaving 5 bases unmatched. CDR3 sequence: CASSRTRGDNSPLHF. The CDR3 DNA is TGTGCCAGCAGCCGAACCAGGGGGGATAATTCACCCCTCCACTTT. The whole variable domain, filled in from reference TRBV14 and TRBJ1-6, reads EAGVTQFPSHSVIEKGQTVTLRCDPISGHDNLYWYRRVMGKEIKFLLHFVKESKQDESGMPNNRFLAERTGGTYSTLKVQPAELEDSGVYFCASSRTRGDNSPLHFGNGTRLTVT.

Points on this clonotype: A read error is likely, as this CDR3 ends without the conserved phenylalanine or tryptophan. The limits of the CDR3 on the DNA are not certain, so only TCRdb's listed CDR3 is given. The chain links TRBV5-1 to TRBJ2-3; the DNA was not compared with TRBD1, the D call given in the table. 14 amino acids form the CDR3, both terminal residues included. Germline V gene data show CDR1 as SGHRS and CDR2 as YFSETQ. CDR3 amino acids: CASRETGMDDTQYV.

The chain combines TRBV20-1 with TRBJ2-4, with 7 bases matching TRBD1. CDR1 and CDR2 from the germline V gene are DFQATT and SNEGSKA (reference sequence). The trim removed 6 bases at V and 6 bases at J, leaving 8 bases unmatched. The CDR3 runs to 13 residues. CDR3 nucleotides: TGCAGTGCGGAACGGGACAGAGGAAACATTCAGTACTTC. This translates into CSAERDRGNIQYF.

The chain carries TRBV6-6 and TRBJ1-2; TRBD1 agrees at 9 bases. This CDR3 has 13 amino acids. Germline-derived CDR1 and CDR2 are MNHNY and SVGAGI (reference sequence). The trim removed 4 bases at V and 7 bases at J, leaving 4 bases unmatched. CDR3 coding DNA: TGTGCCAGCAGTTCGGACAGGGGCGGTGGCTACACCTTC. It translates to CASSSDRGGGYTF.

Many counts were recorded for this clonotype. The V and J genes are TRBV6-1 and TRBJ2-2; 7 bases map to TRBD2. Germline trimming cut 5 bases from V and 5 bases from J; bases unmatched to any gene: 5. The CDR3 totals 14 residues. Germline V gene lookup returns CDR1 MNHNS and CDR2 SASEGT. The chain's CDR3 is CASSWTGGTGELFF. The CDR3 DNA reads as TGTGCCAGCAGTTGGACGGGAGGAACCGGGGAGCTGTTTTTT.